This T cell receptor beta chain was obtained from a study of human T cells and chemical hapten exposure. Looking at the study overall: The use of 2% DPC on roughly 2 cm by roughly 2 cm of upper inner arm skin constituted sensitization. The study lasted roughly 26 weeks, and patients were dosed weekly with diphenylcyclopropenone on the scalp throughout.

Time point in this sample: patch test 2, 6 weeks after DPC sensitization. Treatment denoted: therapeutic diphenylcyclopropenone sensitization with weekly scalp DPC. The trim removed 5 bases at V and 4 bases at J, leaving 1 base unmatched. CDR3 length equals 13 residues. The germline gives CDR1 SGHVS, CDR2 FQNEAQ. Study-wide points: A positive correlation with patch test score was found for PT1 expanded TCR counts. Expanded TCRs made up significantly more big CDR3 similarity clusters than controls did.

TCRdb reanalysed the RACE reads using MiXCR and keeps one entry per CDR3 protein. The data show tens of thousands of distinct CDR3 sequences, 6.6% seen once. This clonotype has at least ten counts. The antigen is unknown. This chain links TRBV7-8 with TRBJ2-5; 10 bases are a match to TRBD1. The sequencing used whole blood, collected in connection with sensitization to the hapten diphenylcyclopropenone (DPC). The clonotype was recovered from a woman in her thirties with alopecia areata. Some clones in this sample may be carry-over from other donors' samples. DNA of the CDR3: TGTGCCAGCAGCCGGGACAGGGGAGAGACCCAGTACTTC. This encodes CASSRDRGETQYF. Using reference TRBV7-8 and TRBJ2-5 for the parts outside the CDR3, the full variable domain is GAGVSQSPRYKVAKRGQDVALRCDPISGHVSLFWYQQALGQGPEFLTYFQNEAQLDKSGLPSDRFFAERPEGSVSTLKIQRTQQEDSAVYLCASSRDRGETQYFGPGTRLLVL.